The 17 T cell receptor beta chains in this list originate from one sample, sequenced in a study of blood T cell repertoires in COVID-19. Sequenced by immunoSEQ multiplex PCR; TCRdb stores in-frame clones only, minus some. The sample consists of 250,000 to 350,000 clones, about 85% of them appearing once. Material for sequencing was peripheral blood. The receptors originated from a woman aged 45-59 years who had recovered from COVID-19.

The CDR3 reads CASSSTGGAASEAFF. In nucleotides, the CDR3 is TGCGCCAGCAGCTCTACAGGGGGCGCTGCTTCGGAAGCTTTCTTT. V and J are TRBV5-1 and TRBJ1-1; 9 bases map to TRBD1. Germline V CDR1 and CDR2: SGHRS, YFSETQ. CDR3 length equals 15 residues. Trimming cost V 3 bases and J 8 bases; bases outside gene matches: 11.

The CDR3 DNA is TGCGCCAGCAGTTTCCTCTTTAGCGGGGCCAACTGGGAGCAGTACTTC. Translation gives CASSFLFSGANWEQYF. The chain joins TRBV5-1 to TRBJ2-7; 8 positions agree with TRBD2. The V gene end was trimmed by 5 bases and the J gene end by 7 bases; junction bases not matched to a gene: 17. Germline CDR1 reads SGHRS; CDR2 reads YFSETQ. This CDR3 is 16 amino acids long. Supplemented by reference TRBV5-1 and TRBJ2-7, the full variable domain reads KAGVTQTPRYLIKTRGQQVTLSCSPISGHRSVSWYQQTPGQGLQFLFEYFSETQRNKGNFPGRFSGRQFSNSRSEMNVSTLELGDSALYLCASSFLFSGANWEQYFGPGTRLTVT.

The chain couples TRBV14 to TRBJ2-4, with D uncertain. This CDR3 has 21 residues. The germline V and J ends were trimmed by 2 bases and 1 base, with 27 bases remaining between them. CDR1 is SGHDN, CDR2 FVKESK, per germline. CDR3: CASSQWSPRSSLLTAKNIQYF. The DNA for the CDR3 is TGTGCCAGCAGCCAATGGTCCCCTCGCTCTTCCCTTCTCACTGCCAAAAACATTCAGTACTTC.

The CDR3 nucleotides are TGTGCCACAAGGGGTCAAACCTACGAGCAGTACTTC. The encoded protein is CATRGQTYEQYF. The chain combines TRBV10-3 with TRBJ2-7, with D possibly matching TRBD1 (5 bases). Trimming shortened V by 10 bases and J by 2 bases, and 12 bases separated the two germline ends. This CDR3 is built from 12 residues. Germline V gives CDR1 ENHRY, CDR2 SYGVKD.

The CDR3 DNA reads as TGCGCCAGCAGCTTCCAGGGTACTAACTATGGCTACACCTTC. It codes for CASSFQGTNYGYTF. This rearrangement joins TRBV5-1 to TRBJ1-2, with D possibly matching TRBD1 (5 bases). This CDR3 comprises 14 residues. V shed 2 bases and J shed 0 bases, with 8 bases lying between them. Germline loops: CDR1 SGHRS, CDR2 YFSETQ.

The chain links TRBV2 to TRBJ1-2, with D perhaps matching TRBD1 (5 bases). V lost 11 bases, J lost 1 base, and 17 bases lay in between. This CDR3 contains 14 residues. Per germline, CDR1 SNHLY and CDR2 FYNNEI. The CDR3 coding sequence is TGTGCCTTAACTCCAAAGGGGCTTAACTATGGCTACACCTTC. Protein: CALTPKGLNYGYTF. The full variable domain, rest sourced from reference TRBV2 and TRBJ1-2, is EPEVTQTPSHQVTQMGQEVILRCVPISNHLYFYWYRQILGQKVEFLVSFYNNEISEKSEIFDDQFSVERPDGSNFTLKIRSTKLEDSAMYFCALTPKGLNYGYTFGSGTRLTVV.

V gene TRBV5-1 combines with J gene TRBJ2-1, with 8 bases lining up with TRBD1. Germline V CDR1 and CDR2: SGHRS, YFSETQ. CDR3 length equals 16 residues. J was trimmed by 6 bases and V by 0 bases; bases with no gene match: 8. In nucleotides, the CDR3 is TGCGCCAGCAGCTTGGGGTCTGGACAGGGAGTCAATGAGCAGTTCTTC. Its protein is CASSLGSGQGVNEQFF.

This clone appeared a single time. CDR3 residues: CASSSGTAPYNEQFF. CDR3 bases: TGTGCCAGCAGCTCGGGGACAGCACCCTACAATGAGCAGTTCTTC. The chain has TRBV21-1 and TRBJ2-1; TRBD1, the table's D call, was not compared with the DNA. TRBV21-1 is deemed a pseudogene. The CDR3 runs 15 residues.

V and J are TRBV29-1 and TRBJ2-3; maybe TRBD2 (7 bases). There are 13 residues in the CDR3. The V gene lost 2 bases and the J gene lost 5 bases, with 11 bases spanning the gap. Germline values: CDR1 SQVTM, CDR2 ANQGSEA. The CDR3 DNA is TGCAGCGTTGAACGGGGGGCTAGAGATACGCAGTATTTT. Its translation is CSVERGARDTQYF.

This clone was counted a single time. V gene TRBV15 combines with J gene TRBJ1-1, with a possible D match to TRBD1 (6 bases). The V end was cut by 5 bases, the J end by 0 bases, with 13 bases between. The CDR3 totals 15 residues. Germline assignment: CDR1 LNHNV and CDR2 YYDKDF (reference sequence). The CDR3 region is CATSGTGLMNTEAFF. The CDR3 DNA reads as TGTGCCACCAGCGGAACAGGGCTCATGAACACTGAAGCTTTCTTT.

The chain employs TRBV2 and TRBJ1-1, with 7 bases lining up with TRBD1. After removal of 8 bases from V and 9 bases from J, the junction contained 12 bases not matched to a gene. This CDR3 is 13 amino acids long. Germline V gives CDR1 SNHLY, CDR2 FYNNEI. CDR3 region: CASQAEKGAKAFF. Written as DNA, the CDR3 is TGTGCCAGCCAAGCGGAAAAGGGGGCTAAAGCTTTCTTT.

V usage is TRBV29-1 and J usage is TRBJ1-1, with 7 nucleotides matching TRBD1. V trimming: 6 bases; J trimming: 2 bases; junction bases outside the gene matches: 6. Germline V gives CDR1 SQVTM, CDR2 ANQGSEA. The CDR3 is 13 amino acids. CDR3 nucleotide sequence: TGCAGCGTGATGGGACAGACTAACACTGAAGCTTTCTTT. Translating gives CSVMGQTNTEAFF.

The chain has TRBV27 and TRBJ2-3; D gene unclear. The CDR3 runs 14 residues. V lost 4 bases and J lost 2, with 10 bases in between. Germline V gene data show CDR1 as MNHEY and CDR2 as SMNVEV (reference sequence). CDR3 DNA: TGTGCCAGCAGTTATTGGGCATCCACAGATACGCAGTATTTT. Translating it yields CASSYWASTDTQYF.

This clone was found a few times. Other DNA sequences of this sample code for an identical CDR3. The rearrangement uses TRBV6-5 and TRBJ1-5, with 9 bases fitting TRBD1. V gave up 6 bases and J gave up 0 bases; unmatched junction bases: 3. Germline V gives CDR1 MNHEY, CDR2 SVGAGI. This CDR3 is 15 amino acids long. The CDR3 loop is CASRPTGGSNQPQHF. The CDR3 DNA sequence: TGTGCCAGCAGGCCGACAGGGGGTAGCAATCAGCCCCAGCATTTT.

The CDR3, as DNA: TGTGCCAGCAGACGAACAGGGTTAGGAGGAAACACCATATATTTT. Residues: CASRRTGLGGNTIYF. V and J are TRBV7-2 and TRBJ1-3, with D perhaps matching TRBD1 (6 bases). V was trimmed by 6 bases and J by 4 bases, leaving 16 bases between them. Germline-derived CDR1 and CDR2 are SGHTA and FQGNSA. The CDR3 contains 15 residues.

This chain uses TRBV7-8 with TRBJ2-3; 7 nucleotides align to TRBD1. The CDR3 is 14 residues long. Germline V lookup: CDR1 SGHVS, CDR2 FQNEAQ. J lost 5 bases, V lost 5 bases, and 7 bases had no gene match. Here the CDR3 reads CASSARQGRDTQYF. In DNA form, the CDR3 reads TGTGCCAGCAGCGCCCGACAGGGTAGAGATACGCAGTATTTT.

The chain carries TRBV5-1 and TRBJ1-2; D ambiguous. Trimming took off 4 bases at V and 8 bases at J, with 18 bases between the two ends. CDR1 and CDR2 (germline): SGHRS, YFSETQ. This CDR3 region has 14 residues. CDR3 bases: TGCGCCAGCAGCGCCGCCGGGTCAGACCGAGGCTACACCTTC. This encodes CASSAAGSDRGYTF.